This T cell receptor beta chain was identified in a study of blood T cell repertoires in COVID-19. About the study: In each case, the material was cDNA or gDNA derived from T cells, B-cell-depleted T cells, or PBMCs.

The method was immunoSEQ multiplex PCR; TCRdb's version includes in-frame clones alone and lacks a portion of them. Of about 260,000 clones listed, about 89% are singletons. In germline, CDR1 is SGHDT, CDR2 YYEEEE. CDR3 length: 14 residues. V shed 2 bases and J 6 bases; nucleotides not matched to a gene: 3. V is TRBV5-6 and J is TRBJ1-5; 9 bases match TRBD1. The TCR sequence derives from a middle-aged man with active or convalescent COVID-19. The sample taken for sequencing was peripheral blood. As DNA, the CDR3 is TGTGCCAGCAGCTTAACAGGGGGCCTTCAGCCCCAGCATTTT. It is translated as CASSLTGGLQPQHF.